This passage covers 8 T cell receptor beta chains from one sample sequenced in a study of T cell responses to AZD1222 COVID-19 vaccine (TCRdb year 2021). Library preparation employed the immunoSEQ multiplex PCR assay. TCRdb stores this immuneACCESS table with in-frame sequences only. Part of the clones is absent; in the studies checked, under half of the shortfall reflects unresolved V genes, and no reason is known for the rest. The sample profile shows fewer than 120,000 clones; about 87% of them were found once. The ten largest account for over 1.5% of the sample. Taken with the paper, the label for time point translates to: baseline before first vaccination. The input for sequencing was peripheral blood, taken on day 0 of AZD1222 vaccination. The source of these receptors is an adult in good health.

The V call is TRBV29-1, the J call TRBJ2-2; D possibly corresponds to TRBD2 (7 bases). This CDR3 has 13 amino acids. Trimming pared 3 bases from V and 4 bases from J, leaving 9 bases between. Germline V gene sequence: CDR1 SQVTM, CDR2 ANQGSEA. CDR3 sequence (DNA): TGCAGCGTTGAGGGGGGGCTCACCGGGGAGCTGTTTTTT. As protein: CSVEGGLTGELFF.

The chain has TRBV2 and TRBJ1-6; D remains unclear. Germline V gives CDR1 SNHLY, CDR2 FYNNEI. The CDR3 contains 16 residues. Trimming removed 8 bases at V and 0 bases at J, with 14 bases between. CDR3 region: CASLDAPVSYNSPLHF. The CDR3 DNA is TGTGCCAGCCTGGACGCCCCGGTCTCCTATAATTCACCCCTCCACTTT. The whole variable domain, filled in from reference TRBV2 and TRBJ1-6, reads EPEVTQTPSHQVTQMGQEVILRCVPISNHLYFYWYRQILGQKVEFLVSFYNNEISEKSEIFDDQFSVERPDGSNFTLKIRSTKLEDSAMYFCASLDAPVSYNSPLHFGNGTRLTVT.

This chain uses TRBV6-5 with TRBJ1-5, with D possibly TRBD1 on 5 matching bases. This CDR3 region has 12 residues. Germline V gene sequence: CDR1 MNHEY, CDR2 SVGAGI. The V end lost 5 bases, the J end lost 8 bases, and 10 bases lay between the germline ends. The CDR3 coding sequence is TGTGCCAGCAGTCCACCAGGGAAGCCCCAGCATTTT. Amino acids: CASSPPGKPQHF.

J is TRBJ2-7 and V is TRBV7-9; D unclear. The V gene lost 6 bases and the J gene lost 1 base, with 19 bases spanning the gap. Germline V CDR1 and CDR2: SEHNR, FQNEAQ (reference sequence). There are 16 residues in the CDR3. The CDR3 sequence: CASSPDLASQSYEQYF. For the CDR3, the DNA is TGTGCCAGCAGTCCGGACCTGGCATCTCAATCCTACGAGCAGTACTTC.

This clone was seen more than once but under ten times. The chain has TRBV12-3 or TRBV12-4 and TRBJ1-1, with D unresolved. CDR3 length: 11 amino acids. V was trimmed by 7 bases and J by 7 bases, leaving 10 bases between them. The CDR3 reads CASTMGYEAFF. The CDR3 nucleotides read TGTGCCAGCACCATGGGGTATGAAGCTTTCTTT.

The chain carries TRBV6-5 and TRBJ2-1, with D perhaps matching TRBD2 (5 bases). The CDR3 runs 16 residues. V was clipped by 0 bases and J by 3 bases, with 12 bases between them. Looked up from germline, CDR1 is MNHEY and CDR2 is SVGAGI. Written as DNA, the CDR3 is TGTGCCAGCAGTTACTCGTCAGGAGGATACTACAATGAGCAGTTCTTC. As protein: CASSYSSGGYYNEQFF.

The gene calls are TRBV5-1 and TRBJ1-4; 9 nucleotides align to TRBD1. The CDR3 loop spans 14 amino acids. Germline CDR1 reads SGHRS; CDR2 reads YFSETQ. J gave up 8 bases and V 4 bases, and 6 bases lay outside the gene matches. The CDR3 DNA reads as TGCGCCAGCAGCCACGGACAGGGGAGAGAAAAACTGTTTTTT. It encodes CASSHGQGREKLFF.

The CDR3 bases are TGTGCCAGCAGCTTAGGCGGCCGGGGTTGGACCTACAATGAGCAGTTCTTC. Its protein is CASSLGGRGWTYNEQFF. This chain connects TRBV7-8 to TRBJ2-1; tentative D call: TRBD2 (5 bases). V lost 1 base, J lost 2 bases, and 15 bases lay in between. Germline CDR1 and CDR2: SGHVS and FQNEAQ. The CDR3 contains 17 residues.